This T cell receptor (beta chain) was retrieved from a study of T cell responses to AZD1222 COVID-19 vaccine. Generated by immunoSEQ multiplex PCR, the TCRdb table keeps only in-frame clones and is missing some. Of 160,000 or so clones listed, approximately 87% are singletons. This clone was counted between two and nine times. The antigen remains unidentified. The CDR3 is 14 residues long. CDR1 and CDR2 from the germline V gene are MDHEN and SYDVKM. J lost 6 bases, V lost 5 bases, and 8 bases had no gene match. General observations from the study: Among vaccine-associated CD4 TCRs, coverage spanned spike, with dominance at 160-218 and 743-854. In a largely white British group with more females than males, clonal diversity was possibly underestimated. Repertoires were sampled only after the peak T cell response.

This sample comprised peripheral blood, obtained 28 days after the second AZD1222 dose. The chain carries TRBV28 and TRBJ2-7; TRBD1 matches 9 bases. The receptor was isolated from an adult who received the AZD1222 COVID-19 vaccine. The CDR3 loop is CASSPPGQGTEQYF. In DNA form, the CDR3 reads TGTGCCAGCAGTCCTCCGGGACAGGGAACCGAGCAGTACTTC.